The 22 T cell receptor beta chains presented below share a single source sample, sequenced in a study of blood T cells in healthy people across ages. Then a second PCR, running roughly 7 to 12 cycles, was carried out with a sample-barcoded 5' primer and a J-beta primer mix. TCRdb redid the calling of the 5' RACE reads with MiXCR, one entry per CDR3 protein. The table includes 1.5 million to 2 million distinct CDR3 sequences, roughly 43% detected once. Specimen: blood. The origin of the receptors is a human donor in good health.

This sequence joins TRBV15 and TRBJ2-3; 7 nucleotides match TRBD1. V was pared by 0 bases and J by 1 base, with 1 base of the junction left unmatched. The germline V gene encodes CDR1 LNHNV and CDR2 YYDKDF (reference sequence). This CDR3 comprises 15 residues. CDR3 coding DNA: TGTGCCACCAGCAGAGAAACAGGGGGCACAGATACGCAGTATTTT. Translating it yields CATSRETGGTDTQYF.

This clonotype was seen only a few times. The DNA for the CDR3 is TGTGCCACCAGTGACCACGGACAAGAGACCCAGTACTTC. As protein: CATSDHGQETQYF. V and J are TRBV24-1 and TRBJ2-5; D ambiguous. The CDR3 extends over 13 amino acids. The V gene's germline CDR1 is KGHDR and CDR2 SFDVKD. Trimming took off 4 bases at V and 2 bases at J, with 7 bases between the two ends.

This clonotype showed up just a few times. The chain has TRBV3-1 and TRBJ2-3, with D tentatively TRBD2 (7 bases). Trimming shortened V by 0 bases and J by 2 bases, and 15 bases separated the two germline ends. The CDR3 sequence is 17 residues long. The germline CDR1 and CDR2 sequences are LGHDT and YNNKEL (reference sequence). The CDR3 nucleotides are TGTGCCAGCAGCCAAGAAGCTGCGGGGGCCCTCACAGATACGCAGTATTTT. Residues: CASSQEAAGALTDTQYF.

The CDR3 DNA reads TGTGCCAGCGGGACAGGAGTTAATGAAAAACTGTTTTTT. Translated: CASGTGVNEKLFF. The gene calls are TRBV6-1 and TRBJ1-4; 8 nucleotides align to TRBD1. Unmatched junction bases numbered 3, after V lost 8 bases and J lost 4 bases. Germline loops: CDR1 MNHNS, CDR2 SASEGT. This CDR3 spans 13 amino acids.

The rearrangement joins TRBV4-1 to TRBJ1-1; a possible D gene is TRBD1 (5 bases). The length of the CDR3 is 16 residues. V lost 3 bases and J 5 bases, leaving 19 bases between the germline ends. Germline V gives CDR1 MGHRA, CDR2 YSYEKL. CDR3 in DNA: TGCGCCAGCAGCCAGCCCAGGGCTGGTTTCGGAACTGAAGCTTTCTTT. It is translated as CASSQPRAGFGTEAFF.

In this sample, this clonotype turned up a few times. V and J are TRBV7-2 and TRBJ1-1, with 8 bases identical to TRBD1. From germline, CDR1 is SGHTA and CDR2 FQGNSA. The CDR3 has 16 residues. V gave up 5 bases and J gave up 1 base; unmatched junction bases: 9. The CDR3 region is CASSALPQGANTEAFF. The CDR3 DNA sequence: TGTGCCAGCAGCGCACTCCCCCAGGGGGCGAACACTGAAGCTTTCTTT.

The CDR3: CASSQDQGRVAFF. CDR3 nucleotide sequence: TGCGCCAGCAGCCAAGATCAGGGCCGGGTAGCTTTCTTT. The chain recombines TRBV4-3 with TRBJ1-1, with D possibly matching TRBD1 (5 bases). The CDR3 contains 13 residues. Trimming removed 0 bases at V and 10 bases at J, with 12 bases between. Per the germline V gene, CDR1 is LGHNA and CDR2 is YSLEER.

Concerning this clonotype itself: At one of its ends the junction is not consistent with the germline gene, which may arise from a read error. The CDR3 DNA is TGTGACAGCAGTCACGTTAGCGGGGACTCCTACGAGCAGTACTTC. Its translation: CDSSHVSGDSYEQYF. This chain connects TRBV6-6 to TRBJ2-7, with 8 positions matching TRBD2. Germline V CDR1 and CDR2: MNHNY, SVGAGI (reference sequence). This CDR3 is 15 amino acids long.

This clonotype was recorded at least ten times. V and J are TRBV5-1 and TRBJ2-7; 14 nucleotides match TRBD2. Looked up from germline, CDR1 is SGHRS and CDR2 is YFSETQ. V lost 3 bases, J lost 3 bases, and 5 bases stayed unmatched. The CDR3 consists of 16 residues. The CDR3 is CASSSGLAGGLYEQYF. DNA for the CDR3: TGCGCCAGCAGCTCCGGACTAGCGGGGGGCCTCTACGAGCAGTACTTC.

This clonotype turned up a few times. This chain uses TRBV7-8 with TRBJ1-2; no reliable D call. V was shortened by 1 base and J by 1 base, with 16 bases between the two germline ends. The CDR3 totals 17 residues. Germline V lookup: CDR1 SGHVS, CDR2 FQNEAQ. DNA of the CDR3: TGTGCCAGCAGCTTAGGCAGCTCTTTCGCACTTAACTATGGCTACACCTTC. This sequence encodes CASSLGSSFALNYGYTF.

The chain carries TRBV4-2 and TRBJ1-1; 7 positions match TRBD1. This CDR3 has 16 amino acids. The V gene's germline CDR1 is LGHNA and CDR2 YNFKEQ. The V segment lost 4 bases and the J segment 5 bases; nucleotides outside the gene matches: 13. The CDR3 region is CASSPTGYKFLTEAFF. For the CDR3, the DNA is TGTGCCAGCAGCCCGACAGGGTACAAATTTCTGACTGAAGCTTTCTTT.

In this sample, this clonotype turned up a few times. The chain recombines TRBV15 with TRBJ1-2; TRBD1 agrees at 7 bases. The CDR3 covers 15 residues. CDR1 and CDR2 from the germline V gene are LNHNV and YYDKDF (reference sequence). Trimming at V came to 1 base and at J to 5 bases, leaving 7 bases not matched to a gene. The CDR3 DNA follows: TGTGCCACCAGCAGAGTGTTGGGGACAGCTTATGGCTACACCTTC. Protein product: CATSRVLGTAYGYTF.

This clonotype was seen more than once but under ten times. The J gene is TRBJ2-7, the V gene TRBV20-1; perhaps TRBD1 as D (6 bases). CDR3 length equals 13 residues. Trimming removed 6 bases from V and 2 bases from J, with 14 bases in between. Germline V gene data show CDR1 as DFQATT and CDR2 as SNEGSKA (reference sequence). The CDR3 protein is CSAKKTGAYEQYF. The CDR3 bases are TGCAGTGCAAAAAAGACAGGAGCCTACGAGCAGTACTTC.

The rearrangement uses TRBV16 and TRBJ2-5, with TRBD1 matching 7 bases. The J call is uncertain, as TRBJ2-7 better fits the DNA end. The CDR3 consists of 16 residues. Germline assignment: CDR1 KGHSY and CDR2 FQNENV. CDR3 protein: CASSPMPQGRTHEQYF. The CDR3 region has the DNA TGTGCCAGCAGCCCTATGCCACAGGGGCGAACCCACGAGCAGTACTTC.

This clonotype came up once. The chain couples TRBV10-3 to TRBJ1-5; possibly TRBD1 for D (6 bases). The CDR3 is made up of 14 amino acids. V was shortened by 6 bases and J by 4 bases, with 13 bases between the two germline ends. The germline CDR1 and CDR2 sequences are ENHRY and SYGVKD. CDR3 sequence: CAIRPGGGNQPQHF. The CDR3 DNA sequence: TGTGCCATCAGGCCCGGGGGCGGGAATCAGCCCCAGCATTTT.

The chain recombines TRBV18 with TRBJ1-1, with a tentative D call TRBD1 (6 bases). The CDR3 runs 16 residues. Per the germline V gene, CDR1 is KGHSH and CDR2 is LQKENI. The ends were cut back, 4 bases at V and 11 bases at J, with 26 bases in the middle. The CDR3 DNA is TGTGCCAGCTCACTTTCGACCTACAGGGATCGGATGAGGGCTTTCTTT. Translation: CASSLSTYRDRMRAFF.

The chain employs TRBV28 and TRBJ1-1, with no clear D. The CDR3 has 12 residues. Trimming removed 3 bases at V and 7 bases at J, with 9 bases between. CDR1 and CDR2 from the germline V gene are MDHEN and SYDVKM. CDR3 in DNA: TGTGCCAGCAGTTTCCGGACGGATGAAGCTTTCTTT. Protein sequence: CASSFRTDEAFF.

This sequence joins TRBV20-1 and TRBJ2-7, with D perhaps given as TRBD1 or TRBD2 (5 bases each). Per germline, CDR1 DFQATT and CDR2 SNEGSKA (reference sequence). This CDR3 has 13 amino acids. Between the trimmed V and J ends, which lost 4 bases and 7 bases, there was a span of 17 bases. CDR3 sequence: CSANRDPRREQYF. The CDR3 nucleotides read TGCAGTGCTAACCGGGACCCAAGAAGGGAGCAGTACTTC.

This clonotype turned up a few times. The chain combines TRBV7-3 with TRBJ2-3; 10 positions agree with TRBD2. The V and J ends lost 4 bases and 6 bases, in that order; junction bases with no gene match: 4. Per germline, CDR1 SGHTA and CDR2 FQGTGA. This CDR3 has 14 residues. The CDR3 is CASSYGLAADTQYF. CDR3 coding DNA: TGTGCCAGCAGCTACGGACTAGCGGCTGATACGCAGTATTTT.

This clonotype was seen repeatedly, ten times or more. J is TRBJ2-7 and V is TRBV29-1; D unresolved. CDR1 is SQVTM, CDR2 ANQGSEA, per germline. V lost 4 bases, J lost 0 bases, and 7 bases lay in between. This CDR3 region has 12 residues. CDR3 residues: CSVAQNSYEQYF. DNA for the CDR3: TGCAGCGTTGCACAGAACTCCTACGAGCAGTACTTC.

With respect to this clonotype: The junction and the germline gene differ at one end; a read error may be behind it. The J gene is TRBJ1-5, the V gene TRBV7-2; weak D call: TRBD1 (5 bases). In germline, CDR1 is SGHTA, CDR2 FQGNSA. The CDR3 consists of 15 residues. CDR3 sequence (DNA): TGCGCCAGCAGCTTACTCGGTCGGGGGTTTCAGCCCCAGCATTTT. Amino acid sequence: CASSLLGRGFQPQHF.

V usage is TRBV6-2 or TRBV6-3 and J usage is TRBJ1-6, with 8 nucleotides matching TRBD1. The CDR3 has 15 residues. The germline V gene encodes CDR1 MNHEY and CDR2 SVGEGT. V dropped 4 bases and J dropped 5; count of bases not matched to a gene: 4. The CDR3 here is CASSSGQGHNSPLHF. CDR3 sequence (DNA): TGTGCCAGCAGTTCCGGACAGGGCCATAATTCACCCCTCCACTTT.